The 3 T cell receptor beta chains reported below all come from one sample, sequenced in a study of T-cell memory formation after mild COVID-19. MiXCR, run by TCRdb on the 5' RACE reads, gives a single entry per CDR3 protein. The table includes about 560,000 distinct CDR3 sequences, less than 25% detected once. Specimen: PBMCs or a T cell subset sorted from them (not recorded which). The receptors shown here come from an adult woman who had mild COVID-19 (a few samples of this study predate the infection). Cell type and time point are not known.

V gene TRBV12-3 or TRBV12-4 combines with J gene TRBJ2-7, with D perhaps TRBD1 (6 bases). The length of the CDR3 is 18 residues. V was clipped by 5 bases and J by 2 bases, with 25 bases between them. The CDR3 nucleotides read TGTGCCAGCAGTCCGGACGGGACACGTACTCTCCTTACCTACGAGCAGTACTTC. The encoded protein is CASSPDGTRTLLTYEQYF.

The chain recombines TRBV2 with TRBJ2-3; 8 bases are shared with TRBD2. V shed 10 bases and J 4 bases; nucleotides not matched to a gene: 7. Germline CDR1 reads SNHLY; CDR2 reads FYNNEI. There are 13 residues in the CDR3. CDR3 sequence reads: CATGGGPPDTQYF. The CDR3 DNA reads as TGTGCCACCGGGGGGGGCCCCCCAGATACGCAGTATTTT. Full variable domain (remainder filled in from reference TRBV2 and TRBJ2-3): EPEVTQTPSHQVTQMGQEVILRCVPISNHLYFYWYRQILGQKVEFLVSFYNNEISEKSEIFDDQFSVERPDGSNFTLKIRSTKLEDSAMYFCATGGGPPDTQYFGPGTRLTVL.

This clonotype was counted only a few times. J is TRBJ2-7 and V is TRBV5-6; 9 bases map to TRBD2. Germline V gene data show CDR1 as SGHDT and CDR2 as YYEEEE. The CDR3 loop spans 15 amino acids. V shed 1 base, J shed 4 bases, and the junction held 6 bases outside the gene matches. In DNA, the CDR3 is TGTGCCAGCAGCTTGAGCCTAGCGGGAAGATACGAGCAGTACTTC. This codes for CASSLSLAGRYEQYF. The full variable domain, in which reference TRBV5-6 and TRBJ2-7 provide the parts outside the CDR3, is DAGVTQSPTHLIKTRGQQVTLRCSPKSGHDTVSWYQQALGQGPQFIFQYYEEEERQRGNFPDRFSGHQFPNYSSELNVNALLLGDSALYLCASSLSLAGRYEQYFGPGTRLTVT.